One sample yielded the 27 T cell receptor beta chains listed below, sequenced in a study of T cell changes during pregnancy in multiple sclerosis. Sequencing was performed with immunoSEQ multiplex PCR; in TCRdb, only in-frame clones are kept and a portion is missing. The sample lists tens of thousands of clones, about 90% occurring once. The source material was CD4+ T cells from peripheral blood mononuclear cells, sampled after pregnancy. The origin of the receptors is a female donor in good health, enrolled as a control in a pregnancy study.

This chain links TRBV28 with TRBJ1-2; 8 bases line up with TRBD1. The J segment lost 5 bases and the V segment lost 5 bases, leaving 10 bases of the junction unmatched. Germline assignment: CDR1 MDHEN and CDR2 SYDVKM. CDR3 length: 15 amino acids. The CDR3 loop reads CASSRGPGGGYGYTF. The CDR3 DNA reads as TGTGCCAGCAGTCGGGGACCAGGGGGCGGATATGGCTACACCTTC.

The rearrangement joins TRBV28 to TRBJ2-7; 7 positions match TRBD2. This CDR3 has 14 residues. Per the germline V gene, CDR1 is MDHEN and CDR2 is SYDVKM. The trim removed 7 bases at V and 2 bases at J, leaving 8 bases unmatched. The CDR3 sequence is CASTIGRTTYEQYF. In DNA, the CDR3 is TGTGCCAGCACCATCGGGAGGACGACCTACGAGCAGTACTTC.

The chain joins TRBV4-3 to TRBJ1-2, with TRBD1 identical over 7 bases. This CDR3 is built from 15 residues. Germline CDR1 and CDR2: LGHNA and YSLEER. V gave up 2 bases and J gave up 2 bases; unmatched junction bases: 5. For the CDR3, the DNA is TGCGCCAGCAGCCAATTTGGGGGACAGAACTATGGCTACACCTTC. It specifies CASSQFGGQNYGYTF.

The chain uses TRBV6-1 and TRBJ1-2; TRBD1 might be the D (6 bases). Germline values: CDR1 MNHNS, CDR2 SASEGT. Between the trimmed V and J ends, which lost 4 bases and 4 bases, there was a span of 22 bases. The length of the CDR3 is 17 residues. The CDR3 spells CASSGPAGTLPFYGYTF. DNA of the CDR3: TGTGCCAGCAGTGGACCTGCCGGGACACTGCCCTTCTATGGCTACACCTTC.

This chain uses TRBV4-1 with TRBJ1-6; D possibly corresponds to TRBD1 (5 bases). This CDR3 contains 17 residues. Deletions cut 2 bases from V and 0 bases from J, with 11 bases between. Germline CDR1 is MGHRA and CDR2 is YSYEKL. The CDR3 region is CASSQTGLSSYNSPLHF. The DNA of the CDR3 is TGCGCCAGCAGCCAAACAGGCCTAAGCTCCTATAATTCACCCCTCCACTTT.

This clone has more than one count but fewer than ten. This rearrangement joins TRBV28 to TRBJ1-1; TRBD1 matches 7 bases. The CDR3 has 14 amino acids. The junction had 6 bases not matched to a gene; V was cut back by 4 bases and J by 4 bases. Germline CDR1 is MDHEN and CDR2 is SYDVKM. CDR3 amino acids: CASSYRGRATEAFF. CDR3 nucleotide sequence: TGTGCCAGCAGTTACAGGGGAAGGGCCACTGAAGCTTTCTTT.

The chain is built from TRBV9 and TRBJ2-3, with 12 bases identical to TRBD2. The germline gives CDR1 SGDLS, CDR2 YYNGEE. Losses at the gene ends were 0 bases for V and 2 bases for J; bases not matched to a gene: 1. This CDR3 has 16 amino acids. The CDR3 loop reads CASSVGTSGNTDTQYF. The CDR3 bases are TGTGCCAGCAGCGTAGGGACTAGCGGGAACACAGATACGCAGTATTTT.

V usage is TRBV6-5 and J usage is TRBJ2-7; no reliable D call. Per germline, CDR1 MNHEY and CDR2 SVGAGI. The CDR3 is 13 residues long. Trimming shortened V by 9 bases and J by 2 bases, and 14 bases separated the two germline ends. Here the CDR3 reads CASAPAAAYEQYF. In nucleotides, the CDR3 is TGTGCCAGTGCCCCGGCTGCGGCCTACGAGCAGTACTTC.

The chain joins TRBV12-5 to TRBJ2-5, with 9 bases lining up with TRBD1. The trim removed 5 bases at V and 4 bases at J, leaving 2 bases unmatched. The CDR3 consists of 13 residues. Germline values: CDR1 LGHNT, CDR2 FRNRAP. The CDR3 nucleotides are TGTGCTAGTGGTCAGGACAGGGGAGAGACCCAGTACTTC. This translates into CASGQDRGETQYF.

V gene TRBV5-6 combines with J gene TRBJ2-2; D not resolved. V gave up 4 bases and J gave up 4 bases, with 5 bases separating them. CDR1 is SGHDT and CDR2 is YYEEEE in the germline V gene. CDR3 length equals 12 residues. The CDR3 coding sequence is TGTGCCAGCAGCCCGGTCACCGGGGAGCTGTTTTTT. Residues: CASSPVTGELFF.

The rearrangement uses TRBV25-1 and TRBJ2-1, with TRBD2 matching 9 bases. V gave up 2 bases and J gave up 9 bases; unmatched junction bases: 11. Germline V gene sequence: CDR1 MGHDK, CDR2 SYGVNS. The CDR3 totals 16 residues. The CDR3: CASSELAGGTDGEQFF. The CDR3 DNA sequence: TGTGCCAGCAGTGAACTGGCGGGGGGGACGGACGGTGAGCAGTTCTTC.

The chain couples TRBV27 to TRBJ2-4, with D maybe TRBD2 (6 bases). CDR3 size: 17 residues. V dropped 3 bases and J dropped 0 bases, with 15 bases sitting between them. The germline V gene has CDR1 MNHEY and CDR2 SMNVEV (reference sequence). Written as DNA, the CDR3 is TGTGCCAGCAGTTTCGACCCGACTAGATTAGCCAAAAACATTCAGTACTTC. Its translation is CASSFDPTRLAKNIQYF.

The V call is TRBV5-4, the J call TRBJ1-2, with no clear D. V gave up 0 bases and J gave up 2 bases, with 5 bases separating them. Germline V lookup: CDR1 SGHNT, CDR2 YYREEE (reference sequence). The CDR3 sequence is 13 residues long. The CDR3: CASSLDRNYGYTF. CDR3 sequence (DNA): TGTGCCAGCAGCTTGGACCGGAACTATGGCTACACCTTC. The full variable domain, rest sourced from reference TRBV5-4 and TRBJ1-2, is ETGVTQSPTHLIKTRGQQVTLRCSSQSGHNTVSWYQQALGQGPQFIFQYYREEENGRGNFPPRFSGLQFPNYSSELNVNALELDDSALYLCASSLDRNYGYTFGSGTRLTVV.

This chain links TRBV9 with TRBJ1-4; possibly TRBD1 for D (5 bases). V shed 0 bases and J shed 8 bases, with 11 bases lying between them. Per the germline V gene, CDR1 is SGDLS and CDR2 is YYNGEE. The CDR3 extends over 14 amino acids. DNA of the CDR3: TGTGCCAGCAGCGTAGGGCAGGGCAGGGAAAAACTGTTTTTT. Translating gives CASSVGQGREKLFF.

The J gene is TRBJ2-2, the V gene TRBV9; a possible D gene is TRBD2 (5 bases). CDR3 length equals 16 residues. V was clipped by 1 base and J by 0 bases, with 10 bases between them. Germline V gene sequence: CDR1 SGDLS, CDR2 YYNGEE. CDR3 in DNA: TGTGCCAGCAGCGTAACCGGGGTCGCGAACACCGGGGAGCTGTTTTTT. Translation: CASSVTGVANTGELFF.

This clone was observed a single time. The chain links TRBV6-6 to TRBJ1-2, with TRBD1 identical over 12 bases. This CDR3 comprises 16 residues. Trimming cost V 8 bases and J 4 bases; bases outside gene matches: 11. Per the germline V gene, CDR1 is MNHNY and CDR2 is SVGAGI (reference sequence). As DNA, the CDR3 is TGTGCCAGCGGTCCGGGACAGGGGGCGCCGGGCTATGGCTACACCTTC. The encoded protein is CASGPGQGAPGYGYTF.

The rearrangement joins TRBV7-2 to TRBJ1-1; possibly TRBD1 for D (5 bases). Germline-derived CDR1 and CDR2 are SGHTA and FQGNSA. V gave up 6 bases and J gave up 0 bases, with 8 bases separating them. The CDR3 has 13 residues. The CDR3 DNA reads TGTGCCAGCAGTTTACAGGTGAACACTGAAGCTTTCTTT. This sequence encodes CASSLQVNTEAFF.

This clone was recorded once. The chain carries TRBV19 and TRBJ1-5; D is perhaps TRBD1 (6 bases). Germline lookup yields CDR1 LNHDA and CDR2 SQIVND (reference sequence). V lost 8 bases and J 6 bases, leaving 14 bases between the germline ends. The CDR3 runs to 13 residues. The CDR3 spells CASSRQAVQPQHF. The DNA of the CDR3 is TGTGCCAGTTCGAGACAGGCAGTTCAGCCCCAGCATTTT. Full variable domain (remainder filled in from reference TRBV19 and TRBJ1-5): DGGITQSPKYLFRKEGQNVTLSCEQNLNHDAMYWYRQDPGQGLRLIYYSQIVNDFQKGDIAEGYSVSREKKESFPLTVTSAQKNPTAFYLCASSRQAVQPQHFGDGTRLSIL.

The chain links TRBV5-1 to TRBJ1-2; D possibly corresponds to TRBD1 (6 bases). The CDR3 loop spans 13 amino acids. V was pared by 4 bases and J by 4 bases, with 11 bases between. Germline V gene sequence: CDR1 SGHRS, CDR2 YFSETQ. The CDR3 loop is CASSQDRTYGYTF. In DNA form, the CDR3 reads TGCGCCAGCAGCCAAGACAGGACCTATGGCTACACCTTC. The whole variable domain, filled in from reference TRBV5-1 and TRBJ1-2, reads KAGVTQTPRYLIKTRGQQVTLSCSPISGHRSVSWYQQTPGQGLQFLFEYFSETQRNKGNFPGRFSGRQFSNSRSEMNVSTLELGDSALYLCASSQDRTYGYTFGSGTRLTVV.

The chain couples TRBV5-4 to TRBJ2-7; the D gene is possibly TRBD1 (5 bases). The V end was cut by 2 bases, the J end by 0 bases, with 15 bases between. The V gene's germline CDR1 is SGHNT and CDR2 YYREEE (reference sequence). This CDR3 region has 16 residues. As DNA, the CDR3 is TGTGCCAGCAGCTTAGCTCAGGGATTACCCTCCTACGAGCAGTACTTC. This codes for CASSLAQGLPSYEQYF.

V is TRBV27 and J is TRBJ2-3, with 13 bases that match TRBD2. Losses at the gene ends were 2 bases for V and 4 bases for J; bases not matched to a gene: 6. The germline gives CDR1 MNHEY, CDR2 SMNVEV (reference sequence). The CDR3 has 17 amino acids. DNA for the CDR3: TGTGCCAGCAGTTTAAGACTAGCGGGGGGCCCCCCAGATACGCAGTATTTT. The encoded protein is CASSLRLAGGPPDTQYF.

The J gene is TRBJ2-3, the V gene TRBV30, with a weak D call TRBD2 (6 bases). The germline V and J ends were trimmed by 4 bases and 2 bases, with 10 bases remaining between them. Germline V lookup: CDR1 GTSNPN, CDR2 SVGIG (reference sequence). The CDR3 covers 13 residues. The CDR3, as DNA: TGTGCCTGGACGGCGGGAAACACAGATACGCAGTATTTT. Translating it yields CAWTAGNTDTQYF.

This clone has a single count. The chain couples TRBV9 to TRBJ2-3; unclear D gene. From germline, CDR1 is SGDLS and CDR2 YYNGEE. The CDR3 contains 14 residues. V gave up 1 base and J gave up 0 bases, with 6 bases separating them. The CDR3 sequence is CASSVTPSTDTQYF. The CDR3 nucleotides are TGTGCCAGCAGCGTAACACCTAGCACAGATACGCAGTATTTT.

A remark on this clone: The limits of the CDR3 on the DNA are not certain, so only TCRdb's listed CDR3 is given. The chain links TRBV28 to TRBJ2-3; TRBD2 was called by the table and not checked on the DNA. CDR1 MDHEN and CDR2 SYDVKM come from the germline V gene. The CDR3 totals 17 residues, both ends included. The CDR3 sequence is CASSSSTSGETGNTQYF.

The chain combines TRBV7-8 with TRBJ1-5; no clear D gene. The CDR3 extends over 12 amino acids. V lost 5 bases and J 4 bases, leaving 6 bases between the germline ends. Per germline, CDR1 SGHVS and CDR2 FQNEAQ. This chain's CDR3 is CASSPLNQPQHF. In DNA, the CDR3 is TGTGCCAGCAGCCCGTTAAATCAGCCCCAGCATTTT. The variable domain in full, completed from reference TRBV7-8 and TRBJ1-5, reads GAGVSQSPRYKVAKRGQDVALRCDPISGHVSLFWYQQALGQGPEFLTYFQNEAQLDKSGLPSDRFFAERPEGSVSTLKIQRTQQEDSAVYLCASSPLNQPQHFGDGTRLSIL.

The gene calls are TRBV5-1 and TRBJ2-7; 7 bases fit TRBD2. With V trimmed by 0 bases and J by 0 bases, 0 bases remained unmatched. Germline V CDR1 and CDR2: SGHRS, YFSETQ. The CDR3 runs to 14 residues. The CDR3 spells CASSLGDYSYEQYF. For the CDR3, the DNA is TGCGCCAGCAGCTTGGGGGACTACTCCTACGAGCAGTACTTC. The full variable domain, completed using reference TRBV5-1 and TRBJ2-7, is KAGVTQTPRYLIKTRGQQVTLSCSPISGHRSVSWYQQTPGQGLQFLFEYFSETQRNKGNFPGRFSGRQFSNSRSEMNVSTLELGDSALYLCASSLGDYSYEQYFGPGTRLTVT.

V gene TRBV5-1 combines with J gene TRBJ2-3, with 9 bases fitting TRBD2. This CDR3 region has 15 residues. Germline V CDR1 and CDR2: SGHRS, YFSETQ. V gave up 0 bases and J gave up 7 bases; unmatched junction bases: 6. The CDR3: CASSLGGSGGNTQYF. DNA of the CDR3: TGCGCCAGCAGCTTGGGAGGGAGCGGGGGGAATACGCAGTATTTT.